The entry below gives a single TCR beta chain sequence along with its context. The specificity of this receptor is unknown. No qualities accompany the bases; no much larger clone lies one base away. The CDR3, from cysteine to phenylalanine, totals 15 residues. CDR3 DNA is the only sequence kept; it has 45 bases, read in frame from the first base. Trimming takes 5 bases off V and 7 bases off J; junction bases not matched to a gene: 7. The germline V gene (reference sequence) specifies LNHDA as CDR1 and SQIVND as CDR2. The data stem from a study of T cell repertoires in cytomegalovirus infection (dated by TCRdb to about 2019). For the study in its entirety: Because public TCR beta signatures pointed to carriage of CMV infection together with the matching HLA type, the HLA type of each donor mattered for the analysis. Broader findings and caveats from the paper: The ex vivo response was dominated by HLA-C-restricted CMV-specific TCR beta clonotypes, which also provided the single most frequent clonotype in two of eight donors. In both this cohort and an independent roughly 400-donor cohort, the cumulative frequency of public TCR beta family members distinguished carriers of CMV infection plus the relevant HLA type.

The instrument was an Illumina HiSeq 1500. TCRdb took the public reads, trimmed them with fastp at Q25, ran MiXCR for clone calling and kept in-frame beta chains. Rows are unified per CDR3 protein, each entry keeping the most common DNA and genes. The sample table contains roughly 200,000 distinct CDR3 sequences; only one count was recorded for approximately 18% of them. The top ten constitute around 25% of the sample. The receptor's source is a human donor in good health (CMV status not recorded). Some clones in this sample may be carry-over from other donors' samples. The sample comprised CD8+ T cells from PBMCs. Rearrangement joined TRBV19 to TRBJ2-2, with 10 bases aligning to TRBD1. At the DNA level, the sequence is TGTGCCAGTAGTTTCGACAGGGGGCACGGCGGGGAGCTGTTTTTT. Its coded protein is CASSFDRGHGGELFF.